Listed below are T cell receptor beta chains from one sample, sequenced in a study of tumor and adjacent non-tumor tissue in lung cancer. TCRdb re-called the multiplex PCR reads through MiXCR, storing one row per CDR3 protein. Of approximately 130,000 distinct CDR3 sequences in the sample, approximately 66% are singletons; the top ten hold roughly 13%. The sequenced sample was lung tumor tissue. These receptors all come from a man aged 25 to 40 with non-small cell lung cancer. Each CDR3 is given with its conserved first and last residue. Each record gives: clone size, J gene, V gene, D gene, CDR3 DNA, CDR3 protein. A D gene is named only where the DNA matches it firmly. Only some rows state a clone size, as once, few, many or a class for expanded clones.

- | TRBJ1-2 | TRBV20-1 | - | TGCAGTGCCCAGACTCCAGGGGTCAGAAACTATGGCTACACGTTC | CSAQTPGVRNYGYTF
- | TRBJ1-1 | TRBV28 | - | TGTGTCAGCAGTTTGGGGCAGTCTTGTTACTTT | CVSSLGQSCYF
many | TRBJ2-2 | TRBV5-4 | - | TGTGCCAGCAGCTTGAGGCTAGCCGGGGAGCTGTTTTTT | CASSLRLAGELFF
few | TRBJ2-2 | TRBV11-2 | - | TGTGCCAGCAGCGTATTGCGGGCAGGGCGAACCGGGGAGCTGTTTTTT | CASSVLRAGRTGELFF
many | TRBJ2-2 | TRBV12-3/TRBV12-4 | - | TGTGCCAGCAGTTTTCCGGCCGGGGAGCTGTTTTTT | CASSFPAGELFF
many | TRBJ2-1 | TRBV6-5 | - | TGTGCCAGCAGTCCAACTAGGGACAATGAGCAGTTCTTC | CASSPTRDNEQFF
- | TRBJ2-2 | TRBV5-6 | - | TGTGCCAGCAGCCCGGACAATGGGGACACCTGGGAGCTGTTTTTT | CASSPDNGDTWELFF
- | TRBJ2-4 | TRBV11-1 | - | TGTGCCAGCAGCCGCAGGGCCACCAAAAACATTCACTACTTC | CASSRRATKNIHYF
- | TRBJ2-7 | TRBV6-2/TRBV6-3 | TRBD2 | TGTGCCAACAGTTATACAGCGGGGGAGCAGTACTTC | CANSYTAGEQYF
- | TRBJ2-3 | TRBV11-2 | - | TGTGCCAGCAGCTTAGCCCCTAGCAGGGGTGCGAATACGCAGTATTTT | CASSLAPSRGANTQYF
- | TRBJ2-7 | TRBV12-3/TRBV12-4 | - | TGTGCCAGCAGTTTGGACAGCTTCTTGAGTGACGAGCAGTACTTC | CASSLDSFLSDEQYF
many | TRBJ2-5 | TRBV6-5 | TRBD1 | TGTGCCAGCAGGCGACAGGGTCGAGAGACCCAGTACTTC | CASRRQGRETQYF
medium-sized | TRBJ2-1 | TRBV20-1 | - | TGCAGTGCTAGCGGGCAGGGGTCGGGCGGGGGGCAGTTCTTC | CSASGQGSGGGQFF
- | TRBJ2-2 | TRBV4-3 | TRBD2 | TGCGCCAGCAGCCAAGAAGACCCCCCCAGCGGGGGGCCCCCCGGAGGGCTGTTTTTT | CASSQEDPPSGGPPGGLFF
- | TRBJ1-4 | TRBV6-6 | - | TGTGCCGGTCACGGGGTCAACGGGAAACTGTTTTTT | CAGHGVNGKLFF
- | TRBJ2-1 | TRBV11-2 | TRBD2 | TGTGCCAGCAGTGTTATTGCGGGAGTGAATAATGAGCCGTTCTTC | CASSVIAGVNNEPFF
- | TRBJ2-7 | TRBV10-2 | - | TGCGCCAGCAGTGAGTCTATTAGCGGAGCCACGGGGCAGTACTTC | CASSESISGATGQYF
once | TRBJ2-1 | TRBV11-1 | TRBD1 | TGTACCAGCACCCGGTTAGGGACAGGCTACAATGAGCAGTTCTTC | CTSTRLGTGYNEQFF
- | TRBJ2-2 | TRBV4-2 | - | TGTGCCAGCAGCCCCCCGAGAACTAGCACCGGGGAGCTGTTTTTT | CASSPPRTSTGELFF
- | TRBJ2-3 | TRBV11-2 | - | TGTGCCAGCAGCTTACTAGCAGGGGGGCAAGGCATGCAGTATTTT | CASSLLAGGQGMQYF
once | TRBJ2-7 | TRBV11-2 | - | TGTGACAGCAGCTCCCAATCCGGCTACAAGCAGTACTTC | CDSSSQSGYKQYF
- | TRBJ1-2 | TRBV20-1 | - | TGCAGTGCTAGGGTAGAAGGCTACATCTTC | CSARVEGYIF
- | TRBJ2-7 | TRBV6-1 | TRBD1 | TGTGCCAGCAGTCAAGACAGGGGGTATGAGCAGTACTTC | CASSQDRGYEQYF
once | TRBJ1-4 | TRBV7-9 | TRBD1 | TGTGCCAGCAGCTTAGCGCCTTTACAGGGGAATGAAAAACTGTTTTTT | CASSLAPLQGNEKLFF
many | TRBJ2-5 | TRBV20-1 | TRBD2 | TGCAGTGCTAGAGCCCCCTCTAGCGGGGTTGAGACCCAGTACTTC | CSARAPSSGVETQYF
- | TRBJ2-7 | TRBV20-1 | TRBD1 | TGTATTGTCGGGACAGCCACCTACGAGCAGTACTTC | CIVGTATYEQYF
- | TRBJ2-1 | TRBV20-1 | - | TGCAATGCTAGTTTACGACTAGTGGTGGCCAATGAGCAGTTCTTC | CNASLRLVVANEQFF
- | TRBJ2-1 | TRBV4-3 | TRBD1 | TGCGCCAGCAGTCGGGACAGGGGGCGGAATGAGCAGTCCTTC | CASSRDRGRNEQSF
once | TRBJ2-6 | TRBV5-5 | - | TGTGCCAGCAGCTTTGTGGCCTCTGGGACCAACGTCCTGACTTTC | CASSFVASGTNVLTF
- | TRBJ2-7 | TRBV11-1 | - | TGTGTCAACAGCCTAACCCCACGGGGCGAGCAGTACTTC | CVNSLTPRGEQYF
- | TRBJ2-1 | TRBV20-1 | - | TGCAGTGCTTTCCTGACAGTAACGAATGAGCAGTTCTTC | CSAFLTVTNEQFF
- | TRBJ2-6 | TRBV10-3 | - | TGTGCCACCGCTGGAGGGGCTGGGACCAACATCCTGACTTTC | CATAGGAGTNILTF
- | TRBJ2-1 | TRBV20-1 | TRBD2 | TGCAGTGGCCGACTAACGGGAGGGTACAATGAGCAGTTCTTC | CSGRLTGGYNEQFF
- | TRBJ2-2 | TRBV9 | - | TGTGCCAGCAGCGTAATGTTCGGTCACTACACCGGGGAGCTGTTTTTT | CASSVMFGHYTGELFF
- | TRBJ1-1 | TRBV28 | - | TGTGCCAGCAGTTTAAGGGCCACTGAAGCTTTCTTT | CASSLRATEAFF
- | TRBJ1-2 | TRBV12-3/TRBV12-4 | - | TGTGCCGGTAGTAGGGGGGCAGACTACACCTTC | CAGSRGADYTF
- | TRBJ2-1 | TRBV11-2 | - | TGTGCCAGCAGTCTTCCCGAGGAACAGTTCTTC | CASSLPEEQFF